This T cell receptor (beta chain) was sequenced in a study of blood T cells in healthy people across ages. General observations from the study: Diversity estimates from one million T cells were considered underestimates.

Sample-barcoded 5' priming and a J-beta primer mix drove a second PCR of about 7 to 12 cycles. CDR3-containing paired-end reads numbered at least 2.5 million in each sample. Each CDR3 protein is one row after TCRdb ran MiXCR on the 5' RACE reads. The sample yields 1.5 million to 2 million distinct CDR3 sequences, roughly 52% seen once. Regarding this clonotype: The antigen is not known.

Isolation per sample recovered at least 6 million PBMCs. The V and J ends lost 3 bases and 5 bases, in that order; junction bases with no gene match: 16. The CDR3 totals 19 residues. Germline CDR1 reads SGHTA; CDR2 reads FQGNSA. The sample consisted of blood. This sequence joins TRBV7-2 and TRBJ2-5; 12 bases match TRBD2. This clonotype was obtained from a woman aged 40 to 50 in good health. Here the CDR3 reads CASSLTSRASGGAEETQYF. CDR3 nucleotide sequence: TGTGCCAGCAGCTTGACCAGTAGGGCTAGCGGGGGGGCCGAGGAGACCCAGTACTTC.